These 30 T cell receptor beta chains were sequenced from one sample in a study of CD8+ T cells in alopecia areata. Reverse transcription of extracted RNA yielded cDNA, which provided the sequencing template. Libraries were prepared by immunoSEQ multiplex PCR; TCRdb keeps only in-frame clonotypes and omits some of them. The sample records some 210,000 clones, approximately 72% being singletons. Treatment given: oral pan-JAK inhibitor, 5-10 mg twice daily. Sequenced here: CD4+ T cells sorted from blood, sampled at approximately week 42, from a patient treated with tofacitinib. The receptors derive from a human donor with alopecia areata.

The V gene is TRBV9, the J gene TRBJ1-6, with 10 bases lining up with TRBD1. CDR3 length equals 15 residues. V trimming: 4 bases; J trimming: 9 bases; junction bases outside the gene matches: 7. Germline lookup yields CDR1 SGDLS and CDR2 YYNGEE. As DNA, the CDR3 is TGTGCCAGCAGCACGACAGGGGGCTCTGGTTCACCCCTCCACTTT. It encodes CASSTTGGSGSPLHF.

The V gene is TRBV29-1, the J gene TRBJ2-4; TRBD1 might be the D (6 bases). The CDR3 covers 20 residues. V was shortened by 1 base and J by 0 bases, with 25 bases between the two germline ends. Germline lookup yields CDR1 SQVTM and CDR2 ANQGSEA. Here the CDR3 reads CSVEVGDTSGWALAKNIQYF. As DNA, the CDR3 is TGCAGCGTTGAAGTCGGGGACACCTCCGGGTGGGCCCTAGCCAAAAACATTCAGTACTTC. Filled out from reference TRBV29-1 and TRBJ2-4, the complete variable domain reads SAVISQKPSRDICQRGTSLTIQCQVDSQVTMMFWYRQQPGQSLTLIATANQGSEATYESGFVIDKFPISRPNLTFSTLTVSNMSPEDSSIYLCSVEVGDTSGWALAKNIQYFGAGTRLSVL.

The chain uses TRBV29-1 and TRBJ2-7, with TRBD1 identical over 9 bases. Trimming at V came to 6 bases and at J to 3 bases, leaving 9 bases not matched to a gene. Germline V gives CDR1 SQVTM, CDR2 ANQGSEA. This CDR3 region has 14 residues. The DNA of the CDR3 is TGCAGCGTAGGAGGACGGACAGGGGTCTACGAGCAGTACTTC. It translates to CSVGGRTGVYEQYF.

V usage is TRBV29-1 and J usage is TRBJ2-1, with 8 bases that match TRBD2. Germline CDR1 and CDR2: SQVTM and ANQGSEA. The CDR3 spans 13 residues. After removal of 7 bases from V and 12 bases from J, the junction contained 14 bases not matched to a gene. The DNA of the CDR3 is TGCAGCGGGAACCCGGGACTAGGAGGGGGGCAGTTCTTC. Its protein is CSGNPGLGGGQFF.

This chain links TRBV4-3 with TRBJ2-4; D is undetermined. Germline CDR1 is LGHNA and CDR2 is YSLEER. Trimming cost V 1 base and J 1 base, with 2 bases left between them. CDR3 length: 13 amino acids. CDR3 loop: CASSQGAKNIQYF. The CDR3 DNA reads TGCGCCAGCAGCCAAGGGGCCAAAAACATTCAGTACTTC.

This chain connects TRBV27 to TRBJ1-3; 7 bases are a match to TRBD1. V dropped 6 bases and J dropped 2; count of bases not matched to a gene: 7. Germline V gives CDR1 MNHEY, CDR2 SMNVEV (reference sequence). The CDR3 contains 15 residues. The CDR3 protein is CASRLTGLTGNTIYF. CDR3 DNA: TGTGCCAGCAGGTTGACAGGGTTGACTGGAAACACCATATATTTT.

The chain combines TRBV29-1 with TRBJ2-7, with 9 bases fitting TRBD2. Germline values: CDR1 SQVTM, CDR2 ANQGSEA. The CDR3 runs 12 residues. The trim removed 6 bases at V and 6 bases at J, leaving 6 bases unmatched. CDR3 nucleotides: TGCAGCGTCCTTCTAGCGGGGATCGAGCAGTACTTC. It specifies CSVLLAGIEQYF.

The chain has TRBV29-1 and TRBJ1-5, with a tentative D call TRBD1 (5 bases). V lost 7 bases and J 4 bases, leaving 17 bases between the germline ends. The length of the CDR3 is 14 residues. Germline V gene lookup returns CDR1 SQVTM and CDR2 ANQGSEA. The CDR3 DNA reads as TGCAGCGCCGGGGGAGGGCCAGGAAATCAGCCCCAGCATTTT. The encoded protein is CSAGGGPGNQPQHF. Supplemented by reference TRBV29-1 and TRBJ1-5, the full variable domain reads SAVISQKPSRDICQRGTSLTIQCQVDSQVTMMFWYRQQPGQSLTLIATANQGSEATYESGFVIDKFPISRPNLTFSTLTVSNMSPEDSSIYLCSAGGGPGNQPQHFGDGTRLSIL.

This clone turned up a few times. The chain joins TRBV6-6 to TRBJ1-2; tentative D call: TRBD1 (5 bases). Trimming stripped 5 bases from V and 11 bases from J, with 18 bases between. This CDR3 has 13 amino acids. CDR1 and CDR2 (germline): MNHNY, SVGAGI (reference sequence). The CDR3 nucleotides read TGTGCCAGCAGTCTTACTCAGGACATCAAGTACACCTTC. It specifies CASSLTQDIKYTF.

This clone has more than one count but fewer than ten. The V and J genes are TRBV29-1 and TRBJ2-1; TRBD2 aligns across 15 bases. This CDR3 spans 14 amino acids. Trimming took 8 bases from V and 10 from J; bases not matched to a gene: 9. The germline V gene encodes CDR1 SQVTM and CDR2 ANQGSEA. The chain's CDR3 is CSSKRTSGRDEQFF. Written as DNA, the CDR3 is TGCAGCTCCAAGAGGACTAGCGGGAGGGACGAGCAGTTCTTC.

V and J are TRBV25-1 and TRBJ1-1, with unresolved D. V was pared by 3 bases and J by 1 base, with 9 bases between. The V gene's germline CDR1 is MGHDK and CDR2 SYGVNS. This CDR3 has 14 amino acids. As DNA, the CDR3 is TGTGCCAGCAGTGACTTGAGACAGAACACTGAAGCTTTCTTT. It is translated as CASSDLRQNTEAFF.

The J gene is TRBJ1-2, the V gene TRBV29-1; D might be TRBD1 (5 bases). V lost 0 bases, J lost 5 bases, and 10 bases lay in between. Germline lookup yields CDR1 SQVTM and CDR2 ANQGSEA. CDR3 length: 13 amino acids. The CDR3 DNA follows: TGCAGCGTTGAAGATTCAGGGATTTATGGCTACACCTTC. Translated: CSVEDSGIYGYTF.

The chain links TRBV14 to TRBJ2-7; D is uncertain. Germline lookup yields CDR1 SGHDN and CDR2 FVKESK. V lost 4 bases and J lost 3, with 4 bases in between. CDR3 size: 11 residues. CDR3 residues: CASSRDYEQYF. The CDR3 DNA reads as TGTGCCAGCAGCCGAGACTACGAGCAGTACTTC.

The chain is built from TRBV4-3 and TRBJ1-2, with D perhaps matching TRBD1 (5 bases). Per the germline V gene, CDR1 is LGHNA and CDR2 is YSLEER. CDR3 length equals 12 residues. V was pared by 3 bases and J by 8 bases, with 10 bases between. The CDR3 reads CASSHQGSGYTF. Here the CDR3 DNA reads TGCGCCAGCAGCCACCAGGGATCCGGCTACACCTTC.

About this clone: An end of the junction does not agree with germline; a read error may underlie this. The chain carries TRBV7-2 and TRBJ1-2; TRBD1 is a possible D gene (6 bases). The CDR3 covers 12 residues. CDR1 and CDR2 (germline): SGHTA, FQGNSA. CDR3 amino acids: CASSYATGTVAF. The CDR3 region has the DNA TGTGCCAGCAGTTATGCTACAGGGACGGTCGCCTTC.

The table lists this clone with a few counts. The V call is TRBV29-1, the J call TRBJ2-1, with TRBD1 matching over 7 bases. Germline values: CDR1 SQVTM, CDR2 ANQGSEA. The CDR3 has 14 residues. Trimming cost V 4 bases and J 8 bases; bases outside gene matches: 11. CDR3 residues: CSVVRDRALDEQFF. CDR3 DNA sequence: TGCAGCGTTGTAAGGGACAGAGCTCTGGATGAGCAGTTCTTC.

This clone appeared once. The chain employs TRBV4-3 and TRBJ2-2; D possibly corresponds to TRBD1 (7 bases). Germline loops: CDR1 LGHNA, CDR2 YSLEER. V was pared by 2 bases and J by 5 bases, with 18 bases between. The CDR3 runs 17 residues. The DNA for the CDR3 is TGCGCCAGCAGCCAACAAAGCGCAGGGGGGTATACCGGGGAGCTGTTTTTT. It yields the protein CASSQQSAGGYTGELFF.

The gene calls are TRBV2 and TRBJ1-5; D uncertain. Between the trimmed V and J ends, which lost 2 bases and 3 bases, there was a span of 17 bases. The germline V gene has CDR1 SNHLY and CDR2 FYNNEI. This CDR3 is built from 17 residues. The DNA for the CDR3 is TGTGCCAGCAGTGAAAAAGGGCACGCTAAGGTCAATCAGCCCCAGCATTTT. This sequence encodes CASSEKGHAKVNQPQHF. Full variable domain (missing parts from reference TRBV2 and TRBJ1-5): EPEVTQTPSHQVTQMGQEVILRCVPISNHLYFYWYRQILGQKVEFLVSFYNNEISEKSEIFDDQFSVERPDGSNFTLKIRSTKLEDSAMYFCASSEKGHAKVNQPQHFGDGTRLSIL.

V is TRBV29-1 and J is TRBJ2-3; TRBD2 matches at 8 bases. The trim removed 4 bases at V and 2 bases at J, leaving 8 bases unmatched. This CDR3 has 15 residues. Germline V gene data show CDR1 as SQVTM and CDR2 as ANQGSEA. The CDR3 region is CSVGAPRGATDTQYF. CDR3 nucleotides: TGCAGCGTTGGGGCCCCGCGGGGGGCCACAGATACGCAGTATTTT.

CDR3 region: CAWMQIPRGTEAFF. CDR3 coding DNA: TGTGCCTGGATGCAGATCCCCCGGGGCACTGAAGCTTTCTTT. The chain combines TRBV30 with TRBJ1-1; D is uncertain. Germline V gene lookup returns CDR1 GTSNPN and CDR2 SVGIG (reference sequence). V was trimmed by 4 bases and J by 4 bases, leaving 16 bases between them. This CDR3 contains 14 residues.

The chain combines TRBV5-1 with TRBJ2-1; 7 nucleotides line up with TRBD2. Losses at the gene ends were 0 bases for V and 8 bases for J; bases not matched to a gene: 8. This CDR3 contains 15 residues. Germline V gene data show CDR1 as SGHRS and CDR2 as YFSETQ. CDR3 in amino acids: CASSLGAYGGDEQFF. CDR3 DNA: TGCGCCAGCAGCTTGGGGGCCTATGGGGGGGATGAGCAGTTCTTC. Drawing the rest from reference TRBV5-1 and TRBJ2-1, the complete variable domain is KAGVTQTPRYLIKTRGQQVTLSCSPISGHRSVSWYQQTPGQGLQFLFEYFSETQRNKGNFPGRFSGRQFSNSRSEMNVSTLELGDSALYLCASSLGAYGGDEQFFGPGTRLTVL.

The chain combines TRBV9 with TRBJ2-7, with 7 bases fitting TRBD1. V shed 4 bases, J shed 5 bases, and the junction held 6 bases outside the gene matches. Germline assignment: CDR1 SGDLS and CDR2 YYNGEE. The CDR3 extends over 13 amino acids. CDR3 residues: CASSIRDRDEQYF. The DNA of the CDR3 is TGTGCCAGCAGCATCCGTGACAGGGACGAGCAGTACTTC.

The CDR3 sequence is CSAHEPGGSNYGYTF. The CDR3 region has the DNA TGCAGCGCCCACGAACCAGGGGGAAGTAACTATGGCTACACCTTC. This chain connects TRBV29-1 to TRBJ1-2; 7 bases line up with TRBD1. CDR1 is SQVTM, CDR2 ANQGSEA, per germline. The CDR3 spans 15 residues. Trimming at V came to 7 bases and at J to 1 base, leaving 12 bases not matched to a gene.

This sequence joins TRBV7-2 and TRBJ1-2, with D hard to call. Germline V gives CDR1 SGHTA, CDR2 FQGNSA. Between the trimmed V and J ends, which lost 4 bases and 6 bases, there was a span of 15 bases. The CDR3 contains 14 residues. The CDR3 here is CASSSYVRSDGYTF. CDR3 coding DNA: TGTGCCAGCAGCTCTTATGTGAGGTCCGATGGCTACACCTTC.

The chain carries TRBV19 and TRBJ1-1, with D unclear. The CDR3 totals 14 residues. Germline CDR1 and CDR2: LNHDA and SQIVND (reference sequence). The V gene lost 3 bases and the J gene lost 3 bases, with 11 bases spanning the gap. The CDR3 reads CASSISGVHTEAFF. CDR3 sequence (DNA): TGTGCCAGTAGTATCTCCGGGGTCCACACTGAAGCTTTCTTT.

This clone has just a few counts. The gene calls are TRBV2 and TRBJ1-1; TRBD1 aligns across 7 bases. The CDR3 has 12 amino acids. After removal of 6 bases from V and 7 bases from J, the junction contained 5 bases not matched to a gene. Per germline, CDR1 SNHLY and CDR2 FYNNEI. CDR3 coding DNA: TGTGCCAGCAGGCCGACAGGGTATGAAGCTTTCTTT. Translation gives CASRPTGYEAFF.

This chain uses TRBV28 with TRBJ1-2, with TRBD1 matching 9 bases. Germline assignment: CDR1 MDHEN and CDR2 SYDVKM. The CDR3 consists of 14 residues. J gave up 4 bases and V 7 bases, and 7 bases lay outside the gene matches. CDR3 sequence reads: CASTSGQGVYGYTF. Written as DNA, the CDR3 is TGTGCCAGCACTTCGGGACAGGGAGTCTATGGCTACACCTTC.

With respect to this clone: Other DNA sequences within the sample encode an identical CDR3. In DNA form, the CDR3 reads TGCAGCGTTGCCAGGGGTACTGGGGCCAACGTCCTGACTTTC. Its translation: CSVARGTGANVLTF. V and J are TRBV29-1 and TRBJ2-6; perhaps TRBD1 as D (6 bases). Germline loops: CDR1 SQVTM, CDR2 ANQGSEA. The CDR3 is 14 amino acids. Trimming cost V 4 bases and J 2 bases, with 9 bases left between them.

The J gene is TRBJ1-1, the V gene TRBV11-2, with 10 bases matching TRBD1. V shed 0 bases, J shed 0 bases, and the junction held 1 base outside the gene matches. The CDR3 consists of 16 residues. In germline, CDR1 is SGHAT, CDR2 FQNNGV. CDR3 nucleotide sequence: TGTGCCAGCAGCTTAGAGGGACAGGGGTTGAACACTGAAGCTTTCTTT. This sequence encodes CASSLEGQGLNTEAFF.

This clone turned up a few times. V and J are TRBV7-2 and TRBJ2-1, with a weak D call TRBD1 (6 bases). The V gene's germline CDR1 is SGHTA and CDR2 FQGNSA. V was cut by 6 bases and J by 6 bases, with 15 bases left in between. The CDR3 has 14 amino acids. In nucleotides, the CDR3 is TGTGCCAGCAGGGACGGGACACCGGTCAATGAGCAGTTCTTC. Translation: CASRDGTPVNEQFF.